These 7 T cell receptor beta chains were sequenced from one sample in a study of cytomegalovirus exposure and HLA in healthy donors. The PCR was carried out with 60 Vbeta primers and 13 Jbeta primers. The assay was immunoSEQ multiplex PCR, and TCRdb's table has in-frame clones only and misses some. The table lists some 240,000 clones, 70% to 80% of them singletons. Sequencing was done on a sample of PBMCs. The receptors here all came from a male donor in good health and CMV-seronegative.

The rearrangement uses TRBV11-1 and TRBJ2-7; D uncertain. The CDR3 sequence is 15 residues long. Germline lookup yields CDR1 SGHAT and CDR2 FQDESV (reference sequence). The germline V and J ends were trimmed by 1 base and 2 bases, with 12 bases remaining between them. The CDR3 here is CASSLGQAMAYEQYF. The CDR3 DNA reads TGTGCCAGCAGCTTAGGACAAGCCATGGCCTACGAGCAGTACTTC. Based on the CDR3 plus reference TRBV11-1 and TRBJ2-7, the full variable domain is EAEVAQSPRYKITEKSQAVAFWCDPISGHATLYWYRQILGQGPELLVQFQDESVVDDSQLPKDRFSAERLKGVDSTLKIQPAELGDSAMYLCASSLGQAMAYEQYFGPGTRLTVT.

The rearrangement uses TRBV19 and TRBJ1-1; 7 bases match TRBD1. V trimming: 4 bases; J trimming: 1 base; junction bases outside the gene matches: 6. Germline V gene data show CDR1 as LNHDA and CDR2 as SQIVND (reference sequence). This CDR3 contains 15 residues. For the CDR3, the DNA is TGTGCCAGTAGTAGAACAGGGGTGGAGAACACTGAAGCTTTCTTT. It translates to CASSRTGVENTEAFF.

This clone showed up just once. This chain joins TRBV18 and TRBJ2-3, with 9 bases aligning to TRBD2. Germline CDR1 reads KGHSH; CDR2 reads LQKENI. J was trimmed by 5 bases and V by 0 bases; bases with no gene match: 9. The CDR3 has 17 amino acids. CDR3 nucleotide sequence: TGTGCCAGCTCACCACCGACTAGCGGAAGAAGGGGAGATACGCAGTATTTT. Its translation: CASSPPTSGRRGDTQYF.

The rearrangement joins TRBV7-2 to TRBJ2-1; 8 bases agree with TRBD1. This CDR3 region has 16 residues. Per the germline V gene, CDR1 is SGHTA and CDR2 is FQGNSA. V shed 5 bases and J 11 bases; nucleotides not matched to a gene: 17. The CDR3 spells CASSPNPGTGRPKQFF. The CDR3 region has the DNA TGTGCCAGCAGCCCAAACCCCGGGACAGGCAGGCCTAAGCAGTTCTTC.

The V gene is TRBV5-1, the J gene TRBJ2-2, with TRBD2 matching 10 bases. Germline trimming cut 0 bases from V and 3 bases from J; bases unmatched to any gene: 11. Germline assignment: CDR1 SGHRS and CDR2 YFSETQ. This CDR3 comprises 19 residues. This CDR3 reads CASSLDLAGEFMDTGELFF. DNA of the CDR3: TGCGCCAGCAGCTTGGATCTAGCGGGAGAGTTTATGGACACCGGGGAGCTGTTTTTT.

The chain combines TRBV4-1 with TRBJ2-7, with TRBD2 identical over 11 bases. Germline values: CDR1 MGHRA, CDR2 YSYEKL. This CDR3 spans 16 amino acids. V trimming: 4 bases; J trimming: 6 bases; junction bases outside the gene matches: 11. The DNA for the CDR3 is TGCGCCAGCAGCCCACGGACTAGCGGGTTGGCCTCCGAGCAGTACTTC. Its translation: CASSPRTSGLASEQYF.

The chain links TRBV6-5 to TRBJ2-3, with 10 bases matching TRBD1. This CDR3 spans 14 amino acids. The ends lost 5 bases at V and 1 base at J; junction bases unmatched: 0. Germline V gene data show CDR1 as MNHEY and CDR2 as SVGAGI. The CDR3, as DNA: TGTGCCAGCAGTGACAGGGGGCGCACAGATACGCAGTATTTT. Protein sequence: CASSDRGRTDTQYF.